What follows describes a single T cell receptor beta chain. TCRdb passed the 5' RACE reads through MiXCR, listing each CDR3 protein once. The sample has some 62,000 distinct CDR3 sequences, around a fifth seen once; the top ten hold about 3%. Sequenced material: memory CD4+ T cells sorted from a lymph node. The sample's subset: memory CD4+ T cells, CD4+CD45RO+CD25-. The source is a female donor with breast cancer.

In DNA form, the CDR3 reads TGTGCCACCAGTGATGAAGGGGGGCCCCTCGATGGCTACACCTTC. Translated, it gives CATSDEGGPLDGYTF. The J gene is TRBJ1-2, the V gene TRBV24-1, with D perhaps TRBD1 (6 bases). Germline CDR1 is KGHDR and CDR2 is SFDVKD. CDR3 length: 15 amino acids. Deletions cut 3 bases from V and 6 bases from J, with 16 bases between.